The TCR beta chain under discussion was sequenced for a study of identical twins. The CDR3 is 15 amino acids. V was cut by 6 bases and J by 0 bases, with 16 bases left in between. Germline assignment: CDR1 DFQATT and CDR2 SNEGSKA (reference sequence). Carrying unique molecular identifiers, the cDNA also gained a universal primer site through template switching. TCRdb recomputed calls from the 5' RACE reads with MiXCR, one row per CDR3 protein. The data show 520,000 or so distinct CDR3 sequences, 22% seen once. The same data also contributed to another study, on T cells expressing NK-cell markers. According to that study: The CD3+CD56-NKG2C+ fraction of a handful of donors was also led by these clonotypes.

This receptor was taken from a woman between 18 and 29 years old in good health. Sequenced material: CD4+ T cells sorted from blood. The chain employs TRBV20-1 and TRBJ2-3; D is unresolved. In DNA form, the CDR3 reads TGCAGTGCCCCCGGGTTCAGCCCTAGCACAGATACGCAGTATTTT. Its protein is CSAPGFSPSTDTQYF.